Sequencing of this T cell receptor beta chain was carried out in a study of response to subunit inactivated influenza vaccine. TCRdb reprocessed the RT-PCR reads via MiXCR and lists one record per CDR3 protein. This sample carries 560,000 or so distinct CDR3 sequences, 7.5% to 8.5% of them seen once, and the ten largest clones take over 10%. Notes on this clonotype: The germline gene is not matched at one end of the junction; a read error may be the cause.

The clonotype was recovered from a man between 50 and 70 years old who received an inactivated influenza vaccine. This specimen was PBMCs from blood, taken less than 30 months after vaccination.

Written as DNA, the CDR3 is TGTGCTAGCAGCAAAACACCCGGTAGCACAGATACGCAGTATTTT. Translation: CASSKTPGSTDTQYF. The chain recombines TRBV7-7 with TRBJ2-3; D gene uncertain. Germline CDR1 and CDR2: SSHAT and FNYEAQ (reference sequence). The CDR3 is made up of 15 amino acids.